The next 10 T cell receptor beta chains were all read from a single sample in a study of T cells in women clearing cervical HPV infection. The method was immunoSEQ multiplex PCR; TCRdb's version includes in-frame clones alone and lacks a portion of them. The listing contains 25,000 to 35,000 clones. The sequencing input was blood buffy coat. The receptors come from a woman between 18 and 75 years old with a cervical HPV16 infection that either progressed to CIN3+ or cleared (not recorded which).

For this clone: The read ends 3 residues shy of where the CDR3 ends; the end is completed using the germline J gene. This chain connects TRBV7-3 to TRBJ2-4; the D call may be TRBD1 or TRBD2 (5 bases each). This CDR3 is 17 amino acids long. CDR1 is SGHTA, CDR2 FQGTGA, per germline. CDR3 bases read: TGTGCCAGCAGCTTAGAGGCAGGGAAGGGAGATGGCTATGGT. This sequence encodes CASSLEAGKGDGYG. The whole CDR3 sequence reads CASSLEAGKGDGYGQYF. Drawing the rest from reference TRBV7-3 and TRBJ2-4, the complete variable domain is GAGVSQTPSNKVTEKGKYVELRCDPISGHTALYWYRQSLGQGPEFLIYFQGTGAADDSGLPNDRFFAVRPEGSVSTLKIQRTERGDSAVYLCASSLEAGKGDGYGQYFGAGTRLSVL.

About this clone: Sequencing ends 3 residues short of the CDR3 end; the germline J gene provides the rest. The V call is TRBV19, the J call TRBJ1-1; D is ambiguous. Germline V lookup: CDR1 LNHDA, CDR2 SQIVND (reference sequence). There are 14 residues in the CDR3. V was clipped by 3 bases and J by 3 bases, with 11 bases between them. CDR3 sequence reads: CASSISGQDTEAFF. CDR3 bases read: TGTGCCAGTAGTATTTCGGGTCAAGACACTGAA.

A word on this clone: The missing CDR3 end, 3 residues past where the read stops, is filled in from the germline J gene. V gene TRBV7-2 combines with J gene TRBJ1-2; no definite D call. Looked up from germline, CDR1 is SGHTA and CDR2 is FQGNSA. CDR3 length: 14 amino acids. The chain's CDR3 is CASSILGWSYDYTF. CDR3 bases read: TGTGCCAGCAGCATCCTCGGGTGGTCCTACGAC.

Regarding this clone: With the read ending 3 residues before the CDR3 end, the germline J gene is used to fill in that end. The chain has TRBV7-9 and TRBJ1-2; 11 bases are a match to TRBD1. Germline V gives CDR1 SEHNR, CDR2 FQNEAQ (reference sequence). V was pared by 3 bases and J by 6 bases, with 6 bases of the junction left unmatched. CDR3 length equals 15 residues. CDR3 loop: CASSLDRGRGDGYTF. The covered CDR3 bases are TGTGCCAGCAGCTTGGACAGGGGGCGAGGGGATGGC. Combining the CDR3 with reference TRBV7-9 and TRBJ1-2 gives the whole variable domain DTGVSQNPRHKITKRGQNVTFRCDPISEHNRLYWYRQTLGQGPEFLTYFQNEAQLEKSRLLSDRFSAERPKGSFSTLEIQRTEQGDSAMYLCASSLDRGRGDGYTFGSGTRLTVV.

Comments on this clone: Sequencing ends 3 residues short of the CDR3 end; the germline J gene provides the rest. The chain combines TRBV2 with TRBJ2-3; a possible D gene is TRBD2 (7 bases). The CDR3 length is 15 residues. Per the germline V gene, CDR1 is SNHLY and CDR2 is FYNNEI. The CDR3 here is CASSLEGGRRQTQYF. CDR3 DNA (partial): TGTGCCAGCAGTTTGGAGGGGGGGCGCCGACAGACG.

Note on this clone: The read halts 3 residues ahead of the CDR3 end, with the missing end drawn from the germline J gene. V gene TRBV29-1 combines with J gene TRBJ2-5, with TRBD1 identical over 7 bases. Germline V CDR1 and CDR2: SQVTM, ANQGSEA. Trimming removed 3 bases from V and 4 bases from J; junction bases left unmatched: 5. This CDR3 has 13 amino acids. The CDR3 bases that were read are TGCAGCGTTGACAGGGGGATGGGAGAGACC. Translation: CSVDRGMGET. The full CDR3 protein is CSVDRGMGETQYF.

Points on this clone: The read finishes 3 residues shy of the CDR3 end, and the germline J gene is used to complete it. The J gene is TRBJ1-1, the V gene TRBV7-3; no clear D gene. Trimming shortened V by 3 bases and J by 2 bases, and 7 bases separated the two germline ends. Germline V gene data show CDR1 as SGHTA and CDR2 as FQGTGA. This CDR3 region has 13 residues. CDR3 region: CASSFSVNTEAFF. CDR3 DNA, as far as it was read: TGTGCCAGCAGCTTCTCCGTTAACACTGAA. Based on the CDR3 plus reference TRBV7-3 and TRBJ1-1, the full variable domain is GAGVSQTPSNKVTEKGKYVELRCDPISGHTALYWYRQSLGQGPEFLIYFQGTGAADDSGLPNDRFFAVRPEGSVSTLKIQRTERGDSAVYLCASSFSVNTEAFFGQGTRLTVV.

The CDR3 here is CASSVDRAVYEQYF. The CDR3 DNA, read in part, is TGCGCCAGCAGCGTGGACAGGGCGGTCTACGAG. V gene TRBV5-1 combines with J gene TRBJ2-7; 8 nucleotides line up with TRBD1. The read ends 3 residues shy of where the CDR3 ends; the end is completed using the germline J gene. Looked up from germline, CDR1 is SGHRS and CDR2 is YFSETQ. The CDR3 sequence is 14 residues long. V was clipped by 4 bases and J by 3 bases; unmatched bases: 6.

Comments on this clone: The read stops 3 residues short of the end of the CDR3; the missing end is completed from the germline J gene. The chain couples TRBV6-4 to TRBJ1-1, with 7 nucleotides matching TRBD1. The CDR3 runs 14 residues. CDR1 and CDR2 (germline): MRHNA, SNTAGT. Trimming at V came to 0 bases and at J to 5 bases, leaving 3 bases not matched to a gene. The part of the CDR3 DNA that was read is TGTGCCAGCAGTGACTCGAGCAGGGGGACTGAA. Translation: CASSDSSRGTE. From start to end, the CDR3 is CASSDSSRGTEAFF.

On this clone itself: The read ends 3 residues early relative to the CDR3; the germline J gene fills the gap. The chain uses TRBV20-1 and TRBJ1-4; 7 nucleotides line up with TRBD1. Germline V CDR1 and CDR2: DFQATT, SNEGSKA (reference sequence). The junction had 6 bases not matched to a gene; V was cut back by 3 bases and J by 8 bases. The CDR3 sequence is 13 residues long. The CDR3 protein is CSASVQGREKLFF. The part of the CDR3 DNA that was read is TGCAGTGCTAGTGTACAGGGGAGAGAAAAA.